The clone carrying this T cell receptor beta chain was seen just once. This sample is part of a study of CD8+ T cells in alopecia areata. Extraction and reverse transcription of RNA yielded cDNA as the sequencing template. TCRdb keeps only in-frame clones here, not all; method: immunoSEQ multiplex PCR. The repertoire holds under 70,000 clones, with approximately 61% as singletons. With 3 bases removed from V and 2 bases from J, the gap between germline ends came to 14 bases. Germline CDR1 and CDR2: MNHNS and SASEGT. This CDR3 is 17 amino acids long. The chain joins TRBV6-1 to TRBJ2-6; no firm D call. The TCR was taken from a human donor with alopecia areata. The specimen was CD8+ T cells sorted from blood, collected at week 0. CDR3 in amino acids: CASSDHALWTGANVLTF. For the CDR3, the DNA is TGTGCCAGCAGTGACCACGCTCTATGGACTGGGGCCAACGTCCTGACTTTC.